This T cell receptor (beta chain) was identified in a study of beta chain features in type 1 diabetes (dated by TCRdb to between 2018 and 2020). For the wider study: Patients and healthy donors did not differ in mean age, gender distribution, total cell number or subset yield. The study compared TCRB repertoires of sorted circulating CD4+ T cell subsets between recently diagnosed type 1 diabetes patients and matched healthy donors. Regulatory and stem cell-like memory subsets were obtained from only 8 patients and roughly 8 healthy donors, while naive and central memory subsets were obtained from all 30 or so donors. A total of 85 million to 140 million sorted cells were examined across all samples, and a strong correlation was observed between cell number per subset and RNA yield. Broad study findings and their caveats: Shorter templates might be favored by PCR, yet because patient and control samples were amplified and corrected together, any such skew would affect both groups equally. Naive, central memory and regulatory TCRB repertoires appeared more similar among patients than among healthy donors. Because cDNA was sequenced instead of genomic DNA, activated cells with high expression could be over-represented, although the groups did not differ in activation or CD3 levels. At VDJ recombination sites, patients with type 1 diabetes made fewer insertions and deleted more nucleotides, a pattern implying thymic rearrangement abnormalities. HLA sub-analyses involved small numbers of individuals, so any influence of HLA type on TCRB rearrangement remained unresolved. In all four CD4+ subsets, TCRB CDR3 length was moderately but significantly shorter in type 1 diabetes patients.

The germline V gene encodes CDR1 SEHNR and CDR2 FQNEAQ (reference sequence). Spanning cysteine to phenylalanine, the CDR3 consists of 15 amino acids. The DNA shown is the 45-base CDR3, in frame from base 1. V lost 10 bases and J lost 0 bases, and the count of bases not matched to a germline gene is 6. Each donor gave one peripheral blood draw, averaging approximately 0.11 L, which was collected into heparinised tubes. A BD FACSAria II was used to sort naive, central memory, regulatory and stem cell-like memory CD4+ T cells with a panel that included CD45RO, CCR7, CD25, CD127, CD95 and CD27. Purity was above 95% for every sorted population. Right away, PBMCs were isolated by Lymphoprep density gradient centrifugation and were stained directly, with no culture step. So that batch effects would be minimized, each experiment stained and sorted samples in pairs, pairing one healthy donor with one patient.

The entire amount of isolated RNA was reverse transcribed using the High Capacity cDNA Reverse Transcription Kit, so the sequenced TCRB transcripts were expressed ones. Deep immunoSEQ sequencing was applied to naive, central memory and regulatory T cell samples, giving an average of around 3.4 million total reads per sample. Sorted cells were lysed in RLT buffer and RNA was extracted with DNase-treated RNeasy Micro or Mini kits, depending on cell number. To prevent cross-contamination, each cell subset was processed individually, whereas patient and healthy donor samples were processed jointly. The immunoSEQ multiplex PCR was used to amplify TCRB sequences from cDNA, generating 87-bp fragments that spanned the CDR3 region. Sequencing of the amplicons was performed on the Illumina HiSeq platform. Turning to the authors' computational methods: Synthetic template baselines were used to correct PCR bias computationally, reads within Hamming distance 2 were collapsed together, and singletons that could not be merged were discarded. Reads were aligned against IMGT so that V, D and J genes, CDR3 length and insertions or deletions at six rearrangement sites could be assigned. Clonotype counts were normalized to sorted cell number within each subset before computing true diversity and Gini coefficients with the tcR R package. The overlap coefficient, calculated on TCRB nucleotide sequences, was used to quantify repertoire sharing. This is the immuneACCESS table as TCRdb keeps it, with only in-frame sequences that have V and J called. A part of the clones is gone; compared with another copy, unresolved V genes explain less than half, and the rest is unexplained. D and trimming were read from the DNA, whereas the V and J calls and clone size are those reported in that table. For this sample the table gives around 140,000 clones, of which 9% to 10% were detected only once. 0.55% to 0.75% of the sample is in the top ten clones.

This clone was seen only a few times. It lacks a known antigen. No base qualities exist here, and no much larger clone lies one base off it. This clonotype originated in a woman in her thirties or forties in good health. The V gene is TRBV7-9 and the J gene is TRBJ1-5, with 10 bases in between that match TRBD1. Sample: central memory CD4+ T cells from blood. The CDR3 region reads CATGQGGNSNQPQHF. Read as DNA, the sequence is TGTGCCACCGGACAGGGGGGTAATAGCAATCAGCCCCAGCATTTT. Extended through the reference TRBV7-9 and TRBJ1-5 proteins, this CDR3 yields the full variable domain: DTGVSQNPRHKITKRGQNVTFRCDPISEHNRLYWYRQTLGQGPEFLTYFQNEAQLEKSRLLSDRFSAERPKGSFSTLEIQRTEQGDSAMYLCATGQGGNSNQPQHFGDGTRLSIL.